This T cell receptor (beta chain) emerged from a study of shared clonotypes between healthy human individuals. The V segment lost 3 bases and the J segment 5 bases; nucleotides outside the gene matches: 6. The CDR3 is made up of 15 amino acids. The deep-level immunoSEQ assay was used. Per sorted-subset replicate PCR, input was around 200 ng DNA, representing tens of thousands of T cell genomes. Data came from immunoSEQ multiplex PCR; TCRdb stores just in-frame clones and leaves some out. The sample has about 2,500,000 clones; 85% to 95% are singletons. General study points: Incomplete sequencing of sorted subsets was indicated by rarefaction despite large depth.

Worth noting for this clone: Antigen unknown.

Sequenced sample: naive CD4+ T cells sorted from blood. The subset was: CD45RA+ positively selected. The chain uses TRBV5-3 and TRBJ1-4, with 8 bases fitting TRBD1. TRBV5-3 counts as an open reading frame of uncertain function. The source of this sequence is a man younger than 35 in good health. This CDR3 is CARSWDRLENEKLFF. CDR3 DNA sequence: TGTGCCAGAAGCTGGGACAGGCTCGAGAATGAAAAACTGTTTTTT.